This T cell receptor (beta chain) is drawn from a study of blood T cell repertoires in COVID-19. Study details: Sites across the United States, Italy and Spain contributed samples from acute and convalescent COVID-19. Sources were T cells, B-cell-depleted T cells, or PBMCs; the material itself was cDNA or gDNA.

Losses at the gene ends were 4 bases for V and 4 bases for J; bases not matched to a gene: 5. Looked up from germline, CDR1 is SGHDN and CDR2 is FVKESK. This CDR3 contains 14 residues. How the authors handled the data: Reference gene primers were amplified, and this amplification served to estimate nucleated cell counts. The assay was immunoSEQ multiplex PCR, and TCRdb's table has in-frame clones only and misses some. V, J and clone size derive from that table, while D and trimming were established from the DNA sequence. Of roughly 70,000 clones listed, around 75% are singletons. The V call is TRBV14, the J call TRBJ1-2, with 8 bases identical to TRBD1. This TCR was sampled from a man in his 70s with acute or convalescent COVID-19. Sequenced sample: peripheral blood. CDR3 DNA sequence: TGTGCCAGCAGCCTCCGGACAGGGTCCTATGGCTACACCTTC. This gives the protein CASSLRTGSYGYTF. The full variable domain, completed using reference TRBV14 and TRBJ1-2, is EAGVTQFPSHSVIEKGQTVTLRCDPISGHDNLYWYRRVMGKEIKFLLHFVKESKQDESGMPNNRFLAERTGGTYSTLKVQPAELEDSGVYFCASSLRTGSYGYTFGSGTRLTVV.